The 25 T cell receptor beta chains given below trace back to one sample, sequenced in a study of cytotoxic CD8 clonotypes in ibrutinib-treated CLL. Only in-frame clones appear in the TCRdb table, and some are missing; sequencing was by immunoSEQ multiplex PCR. This repertoire shows a few hundred thousand clones, roughly 79% found once; its top ten account for about 6.3%. This sample comprised PBMCs, obtained before ibrutinib treatment. The receptor set was obtained from a human donor with chronic lymphocytic leukemia.

V gene TRBV5-4 combines with J gene TRBJ2-7; D unresolved. V lost 4 bases, J lost 7 bases, and 18 bases lay in between. Germline loops: CDR1 SGHNT, CDR2 YYREEE (reference sequence). The CDR3 contains 14 residues. The CDR3, as DNA: TGTGCCAGCAGCGCCCGTTCTAAGCTGGGGGAGCAGTACTTC. It translates to CASSARSKLGEQYF.

The sample holds a few counts of this clone. The CDR3 loop reads CASSLAVTGYEQYF. For the CDR3, the DNA is TGTGCCAGCAGCTTGGCAGTCACCGGCTACGAGCAGTACTTC. The V call is TRBV5-4, the J call TRBJ2-7, with unresolved D. Germline CDR1 reads SGHNT; CDR2 reads YYREEE (reference sequence). The CDR3 is 14 residues long. Between the trimmed V and J ends, which lost 0 bases and 3 bases, there was a span of 10 bases.

This clone was observed once. The chain carries TRBV29-1 and TRBJ2-1; TRBD2 matches at 9 bases. V shed 3 bases, J shed 4 bases, and the junction held 4 bases outside the gene matches. Germline V gives CDR1 SQVTM, CDR2 ANQGSEA. The CDR3 has 14 amino acids. The CDR3 coding sequence is TGCAGCGTTGATTCTAGCGGGACTTACAATGAGCAGTTCTTC. Its translation is CSVDSSGTYNEQFF.

The rearrangement links TRBV27 to TRBJ2-4, with D hard to call. The CDR3 is 13 amino acids. Germline CDR1 and CDR2: MNHEY and SMNVEV (reference sequence). Trimming removed 2 bases from V and 6 bases from J, with 8 bases in between. This chain's CDR3 is CASSLGELNIQYF. CDR3 sequence (DNA): TGTGCCAGCAGTTTAGGAGAACTAAACATTCAGTACTTC.

The chain combines TRBV7-7 with TRBJ1-1; D not certain. The CDR3 contains 13 residues. CDR1 and CDR2 from the germline V gene are SSHAT and FNYEAQ (reference sequence). V lost 5 bases and J 1 base, leaving 8 bases between the germline ends. CDR3 loop: CASSQNKNTEAFF. CDR3 coding DNA: TGTGCCAGCAGCCAAAACAAGAACACTGAAGCTTTCTTT.

This clone occurred once. The genes are TRBV29-1 and TRBJ1-2; the D gene is possibly TRBD1 (6 bases). The ends were cut back, 6 bases at V and 4 bases at J, with 18 bases in the middle. The CDR3 extends over 14 amino acids. CDR1 SQVTM and CDR2 ANQGSEA come from the germline V gene. CDR3 coding DNA: TGCAGCGTGGGTCGGGACACCAAACTCTATGGCTACACCTTC. Encoded protein: CSVGRDTKLYGYTF.

This clone was observed a handful of times. The rearrangement uses TRBV19 and TRBJ2-1; D gene unclear. V lost 3 bases and J 3 bases, leaving 9 bases between the germline ends. Germline lookup yields CDR1 LNHDA and CDR2 SQIVND (reference sequence). The CDR3 is 14 residues long. The CDR3 DNA follows: TGTGCCAGTAGTATTAAGCTAGTCTACAATGAGCAGTTCTTC. Protein product: CASSIKLVYNEQFF. The variable domain in full, completed from reference TRBV19 and TRBJ2-1, reads DGGITQSPKYLFRKEGQNVTLSCEQNLNHDAMYWYRQDPGQGLRLIYYSQIVNDFQKGDIAEGYSVSREKKESFPLTVTSAQKNPTAFYLCASSIKLVYNEQFFGPGTRLTVL.

The rearrangement joins TRBV10-3 to TRBJ2-3; D call uncertain. V was clipped by 3 bases and J by 6 bases, with 13 bases between them. There are 14 residues in the CDR3. Germline CDR1 is ENHRY and CDR2 is SYGVKD. CDR3 bases: TGTGCCATCAGTGACTCCCGCCCGTCGGATACGCAGTATTTT. This sequence encodes CAISDSRPSDTQYF.

The CDR3 coding sequence is TGTGCCAGCAAAACCCTAGCGACCTCCTACGAGCAGTACTTC. This sequence encodes CASKTLATSYEQYF. The rearrangement joins TRBV6-1 to TRBJ2-7; D is perhaps TRBD2 (6 bases). The CDR3 has 14 amino acids. The V and J ends lost 7 bases and 0 bases respectively, with 13 bases between them. Germline V gene lookup returns CDR1 MNHNS and CDR2 SASEGT.

J is TRBJ2-5 and V is TRBV27; D perhaps matches TRBD1 (5 bases). The V gene's germline CDR1 is MNHEY and CDR2 SMNVEV (reference sequence). V was cut by 3 bases and J by 5 bases, with 13 bases left in between. This CDR3 has 14 amino acids. CDR3 loop: CASSFRASVETQYF. The CDR3 DNA follows: TGTGCCAGCAGTTTCAGGGCGTCAGTGGAGACCCAGTACTTC.

The chain uses TRBV7-3 and TRBJ2-2, with 11 bases matching TRBD2. Looked up from germline, CDR1 is SGHTA and CDR2 is FQGTGA. V was clipped by 5 bases and J by 6 bases; unmatched bases: 8. The CDR3 is made up of 16 amino acids. CDR3 DNA sequence: TGTGCCAGCAGCCCAATTAGCGGGAGGGCCGCCGGGGAGCTGTTTTTT. It yields the protein CASSPISGRAAGELFF.

A single count supports this clone. The chain links TRBV25-1 to TRBJ2-7; 9 bases are a match to TRBD1. The CDR3 is made up of 14 amino acids. V was pared by 6 bases and J by 4 bases, with 7 bases of the junction left unmatched. Germline lookup yields CDR1 MGHDK and CDR2 SYGVNS. CDR3 nucleotide sequence: TGTGCCAGCAGCCCGACAGGGGGTTTTTACGAGCAGTACTTC. Its translation: CASSPTGGFYEQYF.

The chain couples TRBV7-2 to TRBJ2-7; 12 bases are shared with TRBD2. Germline V gene lookup returns CDR1 SGHTA and CDR2 FQGNSA. The length of the CDR3 is 14 residues. The V and J ends lost 1 base and 6 bases, in that order; junction bases with no gene match: 1. In nucleotides, the CDR3 is TGTGCCAGCAGCTTAGAACTAGCGGGAGGCGAGCAGTACTTC. Protein sequence: CASSLELAGGEQYF.

CDR3 DNA: TGTGCCAGCAGCGAGACTAGCGGGCGAAACTACGAGCAGTACTTC. This codes for CASSETSGRNYEQYF. The chain links TRBV5-6 to TRBJ2-7; 10 bases line up with TRBD2. Germline CDR1 reads SGHDT; CDR2 reads YYEEEE. Trimming removed 4 bases from V and 3 bases from J; junction bases left unmatched: 7. The CDR3 runs 15 residues. The complete variable domain, with remaining parts taken from reference TRBV5-6 and TRBJ2-7, reads DAGVTQSPTHLIKTRGQQVTLRCSPKSGHDTVSWYQQALGQGPQFIFQYYEEEERQRGNFPDRFSGHQFPNYSSELNVNALLLGDSALYLCASSETSGRNYEQYFGPGTRLTVT.

This clone occurred once. The V call is TRBV5-4, the J call TRBJ2-7, with 16 nucleotides matching TRBD2. This CDR3 has 18 residues. CDR1 is SGHNT, CDR2 YYREEE, per germline (reference sequence). With 2 bases clipped from V and 2 bases from J, the junction kept 7 bases outside the gene matches. The CDR3 reads CASSFGTSGRAEAYEQYF. CDR3 coding DNA: TGTGCCAGCAGCTTCGGGACTAGCGGGAGGGCCGAGGCCTACGAGCAGTACTTC. Complete variable domain (other parts from reference TRBV5-4 and TRBJ2-7): ETGVTQSPTHLIKTRGQQVTLRCSSQSGHNTVSWYQQALGQGPQFIFQYYREEENGRGNFPPRFSGLQFPNYSSELNVNALELDDSALYLCASSFGTSGRAEAYEQYFGPGTRLTVT.

The chain carries TRBV9 and TRBJ1-3, with D uncertain. CDR1 is SGDLS and CDR2 is YYNGEE in the germline V gene. Trimming removed 0 bases from V and 0 bases from J, with 7 bases in between. The CDR3 has 15 residues. The CDR3 coding sequence is TGTGCCAGCAGCGTAGGCGGTCCCTCTGGAAACACCATATATTTT. Its translation: CASSVGGPSGNTIYF.

V usage is TRBV25-1 and J usage is TRBJ2-1; the D is unclear. This CDR3 is built from 17 residues. Germline V gives CDR1 MGHDK, CDR2 SYGVNS. V was pared by 7 bases and J by 10 bases, with 29 bases between. The CDR3 DNA sequence: TGTGCCAGCATTTTTCCCCCGGAAAGGGATCCTAGGTTAGAGCAGTTCTTC. It yields the protein CASIFPPERDPRLEQFF.

The chain is built from TRBV10-2 and TRBJ1-5; weak D call: TRBD1 (6 bases). Germline V lookup: CDR1 WSHSY, CDR2 SAAADI. The CDR3 extends over 13 amino acids. Trimming pared 2 bases from V and 6 bases from J, leaving 8 bases between. CDR3 residues: CASSEGGLQPQHF. The CDR3 region has the DNA TGCGCCAGCAGTGAGGGGGGCCTTCAGCCCCAGCATTTT.

CDR3 protein: CASSDEFPANYGYTF. The CDR3, as DNA: TGTGCCAGCAGTGACGAATTTCCGGCTAACTATGGCTACACCTTC. This chain links TRBV6-4 with TRBJ1-2; no reliable D call. The CDR3 spans 15 residues. The V and J ends lost 2 bases and 0 bases respectively, with 10 bases between them. The germline V gene encodes CDR1 MRHNA and CDR2 SNTAGT.

The chain has TRBV7-2 and TRBJ1-1; a possible D gene is TRBD1 (5 bases). Germline values: CDR1 SGHTA, CDR2 FQGNSA. Trimming stripped 5 bases from V and 1 base from J, with 17 bases between. The CDR3 has 16 residues. CDR3 in DNA: TGTGCCAGCAGCCGCCAGCGGGGGTGGGGGAACACTGAAGCTTTCTTT. Translating gives CASSRQRGWGNTEAFF. The complete variable domain, with remaining parts taken from reference TRBV7-2 and TRBJ1-1, reads GAGVSQSPSNKVTEKGKDVELRCDPISGHTALYWYRQSLGQGLEFLIYFQGNSAPDKSGLPSDRFSAERTGGSVSTLTIQRTQQEDSAVYLCASSRQRGWGNTEAFFGQGTRLTVV.

This rearrangement joins TRBV27 to TRBJ1-5; the D gene is possibly TRBD1 (5 bases). Between the trimmed V and J ends, which lost 1 base and 4 bases, there was a span of 11 bases. Germline V lookup: CDR1 MNHEY, CDR2 SMNVEV (reference sequence). This CDR3 spans 15 amino acids. The CDR3, as DNA: TGTGCCAGCAGTTTATTGCCGGGACGGAATCAGCCCCAGCATTTT. Protein sequence: CASSLLPGRNQPQHF.

This chain links TRBV19 with TRBJ1-3, with unresolved D. Germline-derived CDR1 and CDR2 are LNHDA and SQIVND (reference sequence). Trimming removed 3 bases from V and 0 bases from J, with 12 bases in between. The CDR3 is 16 residues long. The CDR3 DNA follows: TGTGCCAGTAGTATTATACCCCAGATCTCTGGAAACACCATATATTTT. Translating it yields CASSIIPQISGNTIYF.

This chain uses TRBV28 with TRBJ1-2; D is uncertain. Trimming took 2 bases from V and 1 from J, leaving 5 bases between them. The CDR3 is made up of 13 amino acids. The germline V gene encodes CDR1 MDHEN and CDR2 SYDVKM. CDR3 region: CASSLRGNYGYTF. CDR3 nucleotides: TGTGCCAGCAGTTTACGGGGTAACTATGGCTACACCTTC.

The sample holds one count of this clone. CDR3 bases: TGCGCCAGCAGCCTCAACAGGGCTGGAGACGAGCAGTACTTC. This encodes CASSLNRAGDEQYF. The chain employs TRBV5-1 and TRBJ2-7; a possible D gene is TRBD1 (6 bases). Germline lookup yields CDR1 SGHRS and CDR2 YFSETQ. V lost 4 bases, J lost 5 bases, and 16 bases lay in between. The CDR3 has 14 amino acids.

The chain joins TRBV5-8 to TRBJ1-1; no definite D call. V was cut by 0 bases and J by 1 base, with 10 bases left in between. Germline lookup yields CDR1 SGHTS and CDR2 YDEGEE. CDR3 length: 15 residues. The CDR3 loop reads CASSLVGVANTEAFF. CDR3 bases: TGTGCCAGCAGCTTGGTTGGAGTGGCGAACACTGAAGCTTTCTTT.